The 25 T cell receptor beta chains below all came from one sample that was sequenced in a study of identical twins (dated by TCRdb to 2015 to 2016). The library was made by 5' RACE. Instrument used: Illumina HiSeq 2000. TCRdb redid the processing of the public reads, applying fastp at Q25 and MiXCR, and retained in-frame beta chains. Every CDR3 protein is listed once, alongside the most common genes and DNA of its rows. The sample includes some 1,700,000 distinct CDR3 sequences, with about 30% observed a single time. The ten largest clonotypes hold under 0.35% of the sample. Sequenced sample: cord blood. The receptor source for this set is a newborn girl in good health.

This clonotype was observed a handful of times. The chain couples TRBV3-1 to TRBJ1-6, with D unresolved. CDR1 LGHDT and CDR2 YNNKEL come from the germline V gene (reference sequence). Between the trimmed V and J ends, which lost 1 base and 7 bases, there was a span of 11 bases. The CDR3 spans 15 residues. This CDR3 reads CASSQVSKANSPLHF. As DNA, the CDR3 is TGTGCCAGCAGCCAAGTCTCAAAGGCCAATTCACCCCTCCACTTT.

The chain combines TRBV5-1 with TRBJ2-5; TRBD1 agrees at 8 bases. The junction had 9 bases not matched to a gene; V was cut back by 4 bases and J by 1 base. Germline lookup yields CDR1 SGHRS and CDR2 YFSETQ. This CDR3 has 16 amino acids. CDR3 residues: CASSTGQVGLQETQYF. CDR3 nucleotide sequence: TGCGCCAGCAGCACGGGACAGGTCGGGCTCCAAGAGACCCAGTACTTC.

A note on this clonotype: The junction and the germline gene differ at one end; a read error may be behind it. The V gene is TRBV28, the J gene TRBJ1-5; 9 bases match TRBD1. The germline CDR1 and CDR2 sequences are MDHEN and SYDVKM. CDR3 length: 19 amino acids. Here the CDR3 reads CAGSLLFGPGTGRNQPQHF. The CDR3 bases are TGTGCCGGCAGTCTCCTTTTTGGACCCGGGACAGGGCGAAATCAGCCCCAGCATTTT.

This clonotype appeared a few times. The chain uses TRBV27 and TRBJ2-1; 8 nucleotides line up with TRBD2. Per germline, CDR1 MNHEY and CDR2 SMNVEV (reference sequence). The CDR3 contains 14 residues. After removal of 1 base from V and 7 bases from J, the junction contained 3 bases not matched to a gene. The CDR3 loop reads CASSLWGGRNEQFF. DNA of the CDR3: TGTGCCAGCAGTTTATGGGGCGGGAGGAATGAGCAGTTCTTC.

In its sample, this clonotype was seen once. The rearrangement joins TRBV20-1 to TRBJ1-2, with D unclear. V was cut by 0 bases and J by 5 bases, with 10 bases left in between. Germline assignment: CDR1 DFQATT and CDR2 SNEGSKA (reference sequence). CDR3 size: 13 residues. CDR3 in amino acids: CSARDAGKYGYTF. CDR3 bases: TGCAGTGCTAGAGATGCGGGAAAATATGGCTACACCTTC.

This rearrangement joins TRBV14 to TRBJ2-2, with a tentative D call TRBD2 (6 bases). V was trimmed by 3 bases and J by 6 bases, leaving 23 bases between them. Germline-derived CDR1 and CDR2 are SGHDN and FVKESK. CDR3 size: 18 residues. CDR3 sequence: CASSQLVTDFAGPGELFF. The CDR3 bases are TGTGCCAGCAGCCAGTTGGTAACGGATTTTGCGGGACCCGGGGAGCTGTTTTTT.

The chain carries TRBV6-6 and TRBJ2-7, with unresolved D. The DNA matches TRBJ2-5 better at its end, which makes the J call doubtful. CDR3 size: 14 residues. Per the germline V gene, CDR1 is MNHNY and CDR2 is SVGAGI (reference sequence). In nucleotides, the CDR3 is TGTGCCAGCAGTGCCTTCAATGGCAGGGAGACCCAGTACTTC. Its protein product is CASSAFNGRETQYF.

This clonotype showed up just a few times. The rearrangement joins TRBV6-5 to TRBJ2-7, with D perhaps TRBD2 (6 bases). The germline V gene encodes CDR1 MNHEY and CDR2 SVGAGI. The V and J ends lost 6 bases and 0 bases respectively, with 18 bases between them. This CDR3 spans 16 amino acids. The CDR3 region has the DNA TGTGCCAGCAGACTACTCCCCGGACTACCCTCCTACGAGCAGTACTTC. Residues: CASRLLPGLPSYEQYF.

This clonotype was observed a few times. The chain uses TRBV28 and TRBJ2-5; D possibly corresponds to TRBD1 (5 bases). The V end lost 5 bases, the J end lost 4 bases, and 14 bases lay between the germline ends. Germline assignment: CDR1 MDHEN and CDR2 SYDVKM. CDR3 length: 14 amino acids. The CDR3 reads CASSPGRQGETQYF. DNA for the CDR3: TGTGCCAGCAGTCCTGGTAGGCAGGGAGAGACCCAGTACTTC.

This clonotype was counted a few times. The rearrangement uses TRBV15 and TRBJ2-7; D possibly corresponds to TRBD1 (6 bases). Germline CDR1 and CDR2: LNHNV and YYDKDF (reference sequence). V gave up 1 base and J gave up 4 bases, with 8 bases separating them. CDR3 length equals 13 residues. CDR3 sequence (DNA): TGTGCCACCAGCAGAGCTACAGGGTACGAGCAGTACTTC. This codes for CATSRATGYEQYF.

The chain has TRBV20-1 and TRBJ2-3; 9 bases line up with TRBD2. There are 17 residues in the CDR3. The J segment lost 6 bases and the V segment lost 0 bases, leaving 13 bases of the junction unmatched. Germline CDR1 reads DFQATT; CDR2 reads SNEGSKA (reference sequence). For the CDR3, the DNA is TGCAGTGCTAGAGATCGGGGTAGCGGGAGATTGCTGGATACGCAGTATTTT. Its protein product is CSARDRGSGRLLDTQYF.

Here the CDR3 DNA reads TGTGCCAGCAGCTTAGACCTAATTGCTAACTATGGCTACACCTTC. This gives the protein CASSLDLIANYGYTF. The chain employs TRBV7-2 and TRBJ1-2; D is unclear. Germline lookup yields CDR1 SGHTA and CDR2 FQGNSA. V lost 1 base, J lost 0 bases, and 9 bases lay in between. CDR3 length equals 15 residues.

The chain is built from TRBV2 and TRBJ2-7, with D perhaps TRBD1 or TRBD2 (5 bases each). This CDR3 region has 14 residues. The V gene's germline CDR1 is SNHLY and CDR2 FYNNEI. The germline V and J ends were trimmed by 6 bases and 3 bases, with 15 bases remaining between them. The chain's CDR3 is CASSGTAYGYEQYF. CDR3 DNA: TGTGCCAGCAGCGGGACGGCTTATGGCTACGAGCAGTACTTC.

Note on this clonotype: An end of the junction does not agree with germline; a read error may underlie this. The CDR3 reads CASSQQGSSYSSPLHF. CDR3 bases: TGTGCCAGCAGCCAACAGGGGAGCTCCTATAGTTCACCCCTCCACTTT. V and J are TRBV3-1 and TRBJ1-6; maybe TRBD1 (6 bases). The CDR3 is 16 amino acids. Germline V CDR1 and CDR2: LGHDT, YNNKEL (reference sequence).

This clonotype was observed at least ten times. This chain connects TRBV5-1 to TRBJ1-2; D ambiguous. The CDR3 runs to 13 residues. The germline gives CDR1 SGHRS, CDR2 YFSETQ. V lost 1 base and J 3 bases, leaving 7 bases between the germline ends. This CDR3 reads CASSLIGDYGYTF. DNA of the CDR3: TGCGCCAGCAGCTTGATCGGGGACTATGGCTACACCTTC.

This clonotype was detected only a few times. The rearrangement links TRBV20-1 to TRBJ2-4; D is ambiguous. Germline values: CDR1 DFQATT, CDR2 SNEGSKA (reference sequence). Trimming removed 6 bases at V and 2 bases at J, with 8 bases between. The CDR3 spans 12 residues. In DNA, the CDR3 is TGCAGTGCCACCGGCACCAAAAACATTCAGTACTTC. Protein sequence: CSATGTKNIQYF.

V usage is TRBV28 and J usage is TRBJ1-5; D unclear. The germline V gene has CDR1 MDHEN and CDR2 SYDVKM. The V gene lost 5 bases and the J gene lost 1 base, with 15 bases spanning the gap. The CDR3 extends over 16 amino acids. The chain's CDR3 is CASSGASRLSNQPQHF. In nucleotides, the CDR3 is TGTGCCAGCAGTGGAGCCAGCAGATTAAGCAATCAGCCCCAGCATTTT.

This clonotype was counted between two and nine times. The rearrangement links TRBV10-3 to TRBJ1-2; D is unclear. The CDR3 contains 13 residues. V lost 4 bases and J lost 5, with 11 bases in between. CDR1 and CDR2 (germline): ENHRY, SYGVKD. CDR3 sequence (DNA): TGTGCCATCAGTGCCGCGACGAATTATGGCTACACCTTC. Translation: CAISAATNYGYTF.

V gene TRBV20-1 combines with J gene TRBJ2-7; unclear D gene. The length of the CDR3 is 14 residues. From germline, CDR1 is DFQATT and CDR2 SNEGSKA (reference sequence). The V and J ends lost 3 bases and 0 bases respectively, with 12 bases between them. The CDR3, as DNA: TGCAGTGCTAGCCCGGCACCATACTCCTACGAGCAGTACTTC. It yields the protein CSASPAPYSYEQYF.

Comments on this clonotype: One end of the junction fails to match germline, which may point to a read error. The chain joins TRBV4-2 to TRBJ1-6, with no clear D. The germline CDR1 and CDR2 sequences are LGHNA and YNFKEQ. The CDR3 is made up of 16 amino acids. CDR3 bases: TGTGCCAGCAGCCAACTTTTTAGAGGCCGGGATTCACCCCCCCACTTT. Protein sequence: CASSQLFRGRDSPPHF.

This clonotype was found a few times. This sequence joins TRBV5-1 and TRBJ2-3, with 10 bases that match TRBD1. The germline gives CDR1 SGHRS, CDR2 YFSETQ. The CDR3 totals 17 residues. J gave up 5 bases and V 3 bases, and 12 bases lay outside the gene matches. Written as DNA, the CDR3 is TGCGCCAGCAGCTCATCAATGACAGGGGGCAGGGGAGATACGCAGTATTTT. Its protein is CASSSSMTGGRGDTQYF.

This clonotype showed up just a few times. The rearrangement uses TRBV21-1 and TRBJ2-5. TRBV21-1 is a documented pseudogene. CDR3 length: 16 residues. Written as DNA, the CDR3 is TGTGCCAGCAGCCCCAACAGCGACACGCCTACTGTTCTGGAGTACTTC. This gives the protein CASSPNSDTPTVLEYF.

The chain has TRBV7-6 and TRBJ2-3, with D possibly being TRBD2 (5 bases). The CDR3 is 16 amino acids. V gave up 5 bases and J gave up 3 bases, with 18 bases separating them. Germline loops: CDR1 SGHVS, CDR2 FNYEAQ. The CDR3, as DNA: TGTGCCAGCAGCCCCACCCAGCGGCCCCTTACAGATACGCAGTATTTT. Protein: CASSPTQRPLTDTQYF. Variable domain in full (rest from reference TRBV7-6 and TRBJ2-3): GAGVSQSPRYKVTKRGQDVALRCDPISGHVSLYWYRQALGQGPEFLTYFNYEAQQDKSGLPNDRFSAERPEGSISTLTIQRTEQRDSAMYRCASSPTQRPLTDTQYFGPGTRLTVL.

This clonotype was detected ten times or more. The rearrangement joins TRBV29-1 to TRBJ2-3, with 7 bases identical to TRBD1. The V gene's germline CDR1 is SQVTM and CDR2 ANQGSEA. The CDR3 is 15 residues long. After removal of 6 bases from V and 4 bases from J, the junction contained 13 bases not matched to a gene. CDR3 protein: CSVSRGREVADTQYF. The DNA of the CDR3 is TGCAGCGTCTCAAGGGGGCGAGAGGTTGCAGATACGCAGTATTTT.

This clonotype was counted between two and nine times. V and J are TRBV20-1 and TRBJ2-5; 8 bases agree with TRBD2. The J call may be wrong; the DNA end is better matched by TRBJ2-7. Germline-derived CDR1 and CDR2 are DFQATT and SNEGSKA (reference sequence). There are 14 residues in the CDR3. Written as DNA, the CDR3 is TGCAGTGCTTCGACTAGCGCACGCGCCTACGAGCAGTACTTC. It encodes CSASTSARAYEQYF.